Shown below are 9 T cell receptor beta chains from a single sample sequenced in a study of blood T cell repertoires in COVID-19. Clones were read by immunoSEQ multiplex PCR, and TCRdb kept only the in-frame ones, dropping some. The data contain tens of thousands of clones, roughly 78% of them singletons. What was sequenced was peripheral blood. These receptors were obtained from a woman over 75 with acute or convalescent COVID-19.

The V call is TRBV2, the J call TRBJ2-2; 9 bases are a match to TRBD2. The CDR3 has 17 residues. V was pared by 3 bases and J by 1 base, with 6 bases of the junction left unmatched. Germline lookup yields CDR1 SNHLY and CDR2 FYNNEI. The CDR3 DNA is TGTGCCAGCAGTGACGGAGGGACTAGCCAGAACACCGGGGAGCTGTTTTTT. It translates to CASSDGGTSQNTGELFF.

The rearrangement joins TRBV30 to TRBJ1-2; tentatively, D is TRBD1 (5 bases). V was shortened by 4 bases and J by 4 bases, with 13 bases between the two germline ends. The length of the CDR3 is 13 residues. CDR1 is GTSNPN, CDR2 SVGIG, per germline (reference sequence). The DNA of the CDR3 is TGTGCCTGGAATCAAGGGGTTGGCTATGGCTACACCTTC. As protein: CAWNQGVGYGYTF.

The chain combines TRBV29-1 with TRBJ1-3; the match to TRBD1 covers 7 bases. This CDR3 comprises 12 residues. CDR1 is SQVTM and CDR2 is ANQGSEA in the germline V gene. V lost 6 bases and J lost 2; bases outside the gene matches: 1. The CDR3 bases are TGCAGCGTCGGACAGGCTGGAAACACCATATATTTT. Amino acids: CSVGQAGNTIYF.

The V and J genes are TRBV6-1 and TRBJ2-3, with no clear D. From germline, CDR1 is MNHNS and CDR2 SASEGT. V lost 2 bases, J lost 3 bases, and 9 bases lay in between. The CDR3 extends over 14 amino acids. The CDR3 DNA sequence: TGTGCCAGCAGTGAATGGGTCGGGACAGATACGCAGTATTTT. It yields the protein CASSEWVGTDTQYF.

The rearrangement uses TRBV19 and TRBJ1-4; 11 bases align to TRBD1. This CDR3 is built from 17 residues. With 5 bases clipped from V and 7 bases from J, the junction kept 12 bases outside the gene matches. CDR1 is LNHDA and CDR2 is SQIVND in the germline V gene (reference sequence). The CDR3: CASSRPGTGGSGEKLFF. The CDR3 DNA follows: TGTGCCAGTAGTCGACCCGGGACAGGGGGGAGTGGTGAAAAACTGTTTTTT.

DNA for the CDR3: TGTGCCAGCAGCAGATCACTAGCGATCTACGAGCAGTACTTC. Its translation: CASSRSLAIYEQYF. V gene TRBV7-2 combines with J gene TRBJ2-7, with 7 positions matching TRBD2. The V gene end was trimmed by 5 bases and the J gene end by 3 bases; junction bases not matched to a gene: 7. CDR3 size: 14 residues. Germline loops: CDR1 SGHTA, CDR2 FQGNSA.

The rearrangement joins TRBV7-8 to TRBJ2-7; 7 bases are shared with TRBD1. The V gene end was trimmed by 9 bases and the J gene end by 0 bases; junction bases not matched to a gene: 8. Per the germline V gene, CDR1 is SGHVS and CDR2 is FQNEAQ. The CDR3 extends over 14 amino acids. The CDR3 is CASRRDRPSYEQYF. As DNA, the CDR3 is TGTGCCAGTCGCCGGGACAGACCCTCCTACGAGCAGTACTTC.

The rearrangement uses TRBV5-1 and TRBJ1-6, with TRBD1 as a possible D gene (5 bases). Deletions cut 1 base from V and 8 bases from J, with 13 bases between. Germline V gene lookup returns CDR1 SGHRS and CDR2 YFSETQ. This CDR3 is built from 15 residues. CDR3 loop: CASSLFVGADSPLHF. The CDR3 DNA reads as TGCGCCAGCAGCTTGTTTGTAGGGGCGGATTCACCCCTCCACTTT.

A few counts support this clone. The genes are TRBV2 and TRBJ2-7, with 9 nucleotides matching TRBD1. Germline trimming cut 6 bases from V and 4 bases from J; bases unmatched to any gene: 7. The CDR3 consists of 14 residues. Germline CDR1 and CDR2: SNHLY and FYNNEI. The CDR3 loop reads CASSKQGAGYEQYF. CDR3 bases: TGTGCCAGCAGCAAACAGGGGGCGGGTTACGAGCAGTACTTC.